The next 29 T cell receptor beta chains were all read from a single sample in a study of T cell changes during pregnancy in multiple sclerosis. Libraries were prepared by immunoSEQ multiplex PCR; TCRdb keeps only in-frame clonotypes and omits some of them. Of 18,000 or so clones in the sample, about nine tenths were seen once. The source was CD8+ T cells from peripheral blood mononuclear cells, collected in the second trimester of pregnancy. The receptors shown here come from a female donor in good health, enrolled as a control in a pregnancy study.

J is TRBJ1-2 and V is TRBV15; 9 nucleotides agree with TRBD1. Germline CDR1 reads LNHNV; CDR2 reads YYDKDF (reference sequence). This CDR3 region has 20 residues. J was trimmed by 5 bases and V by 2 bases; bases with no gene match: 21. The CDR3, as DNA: TGTGCCACCAGCAGATTGGGTTCTCTAGGACAGGGGAGCACAACTTATGGCTACACCTTC. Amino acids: CATSRLGSLGQGSTTYGYTF. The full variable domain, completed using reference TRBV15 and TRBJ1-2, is DAMVIQNPRYQVTQFGKPVTLSCSQTLNHNVMYWYQQKSSQAPKLLFHYYDKDFNNEADTPDNFQSRRPNTSFCFLDIRSPGLGDTAMYLCATSRLGSLGQGSTTYGYTFGSGTRLTVV.

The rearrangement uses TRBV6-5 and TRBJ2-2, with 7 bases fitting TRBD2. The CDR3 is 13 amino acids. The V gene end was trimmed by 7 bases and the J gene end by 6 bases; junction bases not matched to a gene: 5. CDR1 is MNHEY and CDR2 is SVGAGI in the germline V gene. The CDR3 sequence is CASNGLVAGELFF. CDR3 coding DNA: TGTGCCAGCAACGGACTAGTGGCCGGGGAGCTGTTTTTT.

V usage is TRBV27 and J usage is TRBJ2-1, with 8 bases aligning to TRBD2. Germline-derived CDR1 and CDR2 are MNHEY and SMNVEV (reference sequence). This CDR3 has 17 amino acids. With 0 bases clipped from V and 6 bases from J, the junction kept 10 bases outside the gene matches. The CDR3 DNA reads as TGTGCCAGCAGTTTATCAGTACGGCTAGCGGGCACCAATGAGCAGTTCTTC. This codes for CASSLSVRLAGTNEQFF.

In DNA, the CDR3 is TGCGCCAGCAGTCCGATAGCCGGCCCAGATACGCAGTATTTT. This sequence encodes CASSPIAGPDTQYF. The V call is TRBV4-1, the J call TRBJ2-3; D call uncertain. V gave up 6 bases and J gave up 4 bases, with 14 bases separating them. The CDR3 is 14 amino acids. Germline values: CDR1 MGHRA, CDR2 YSYEKL.

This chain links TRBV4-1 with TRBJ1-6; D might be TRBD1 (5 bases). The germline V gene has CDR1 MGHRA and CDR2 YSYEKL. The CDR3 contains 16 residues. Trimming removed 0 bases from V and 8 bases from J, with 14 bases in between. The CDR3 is CASSQDTGGEYSPLHF. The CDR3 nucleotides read TGCGCCAGCAGCCAAGATACGGGGGGGGAGTATTCACCCCTCCACTTT.

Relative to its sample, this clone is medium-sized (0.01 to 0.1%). This chain's CDR3 is CASSDSSGEGRTQYF. Here the CDR3 DNA reads TGTGCCAGCAGTGACTCGAGCGGGGAGGGTCGTACGCAGTATTTT. The V gene is TRBV6-4, the J gene TRBJ2-3; the match to TRBD2 covers 7 bases. V gave up 0 bases and J gave up 8 bases; unmatched junction bases: 8. The V gene's germline CDR1 is MRHNA and CDR2 SNTAGT. The CDR3 sequence is 15 residues long.

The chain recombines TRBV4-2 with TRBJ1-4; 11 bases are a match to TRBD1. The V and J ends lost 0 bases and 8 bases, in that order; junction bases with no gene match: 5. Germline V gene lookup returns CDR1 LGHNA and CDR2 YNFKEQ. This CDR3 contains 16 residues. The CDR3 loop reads CASSQDLGTGGEKLFF. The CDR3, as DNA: TGTGCCAGCAGCCAAGATTTAGGGACAGGGGGAGAAAAACTGTTTTTT.

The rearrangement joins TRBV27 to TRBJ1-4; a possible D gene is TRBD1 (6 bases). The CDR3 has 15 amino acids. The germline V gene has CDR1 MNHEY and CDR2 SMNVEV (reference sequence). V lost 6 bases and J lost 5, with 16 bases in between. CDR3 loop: CASRFSQGTNEKLFF. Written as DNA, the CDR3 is TGTGCCAGCAGATTCTCACAGGGCACGAATGAAAAACTGTTTTTT.

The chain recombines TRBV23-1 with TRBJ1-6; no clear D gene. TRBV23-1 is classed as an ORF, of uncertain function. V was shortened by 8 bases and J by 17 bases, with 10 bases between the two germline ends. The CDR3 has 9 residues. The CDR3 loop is CASRGGIHF. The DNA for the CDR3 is TGCGCCAGCCGGGGTGGAATCCACTTT.

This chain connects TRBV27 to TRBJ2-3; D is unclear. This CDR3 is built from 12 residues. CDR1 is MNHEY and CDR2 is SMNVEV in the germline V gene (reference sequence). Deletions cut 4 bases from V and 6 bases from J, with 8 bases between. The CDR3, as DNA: TGTGCCAGCAGTTCCCTCTTGGATACGCAGTATTTT. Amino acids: CASSSLLDTQYF.

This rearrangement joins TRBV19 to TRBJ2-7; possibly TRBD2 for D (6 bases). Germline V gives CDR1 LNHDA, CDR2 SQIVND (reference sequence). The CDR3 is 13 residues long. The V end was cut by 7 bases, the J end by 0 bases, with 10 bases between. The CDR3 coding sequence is TGTGCCAGTACCCACGGGAGCTCCTACGAGCAGTACTTC. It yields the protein CASTHGSSYEQYF.

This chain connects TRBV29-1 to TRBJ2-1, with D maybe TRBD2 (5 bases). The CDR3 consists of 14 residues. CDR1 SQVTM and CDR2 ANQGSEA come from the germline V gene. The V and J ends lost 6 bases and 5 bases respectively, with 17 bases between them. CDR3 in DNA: TGCAGCGTCCTGGAGGAGACCCTTGACAATGAGCAGTTCTTC. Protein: CSVLEETLDNEQFF.

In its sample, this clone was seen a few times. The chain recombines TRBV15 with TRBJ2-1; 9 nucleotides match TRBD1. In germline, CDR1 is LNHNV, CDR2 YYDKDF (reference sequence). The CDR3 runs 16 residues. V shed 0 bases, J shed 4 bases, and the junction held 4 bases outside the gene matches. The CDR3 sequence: CATSRESGTGYNEQFF. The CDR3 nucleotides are TGTGCCACCAGCAGAGAGTCCGGGACAGGGTACAATGAGCAGTTCTTC. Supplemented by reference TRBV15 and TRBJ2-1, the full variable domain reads DAMVIQNPRYQVTQFGKPVTLSCSQTLNHNVMYWYQQKSSQAPKLLFHYYDKDFNNEADTPDNFQSRRPNTSFCFLDIRSPGLGDTAMYLCATSRESGTGYNEQFFGPGTRLTVL.

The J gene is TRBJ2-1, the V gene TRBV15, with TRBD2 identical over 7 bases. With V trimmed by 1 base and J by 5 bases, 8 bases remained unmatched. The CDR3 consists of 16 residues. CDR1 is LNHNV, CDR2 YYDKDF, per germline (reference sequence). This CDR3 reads CATSRGSSGINNEQFF. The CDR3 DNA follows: TGTGCCACCAGCAGAGGGTCCAGCGGGATAAACAATGAGCAGTTCTTC.

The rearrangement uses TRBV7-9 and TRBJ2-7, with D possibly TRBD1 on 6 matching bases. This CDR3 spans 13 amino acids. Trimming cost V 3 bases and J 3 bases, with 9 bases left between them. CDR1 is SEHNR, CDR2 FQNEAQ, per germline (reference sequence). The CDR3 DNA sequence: TGTGCCAGCAGCTTGCGACAGGACTACGAGCAGTACTTC. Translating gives CASSLRQDYEQYF. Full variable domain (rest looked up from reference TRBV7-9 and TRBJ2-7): DTGVSQNPRHKITKRGQNVTFRCDPISEHNRLYWYRQTLGQGPEFLTYFQNEAQLEKSRLLSDRFSAERPKGSFSTLEIQRTEQGDSAMYLCASSLRQDYEQYFGPGTRLTVT.

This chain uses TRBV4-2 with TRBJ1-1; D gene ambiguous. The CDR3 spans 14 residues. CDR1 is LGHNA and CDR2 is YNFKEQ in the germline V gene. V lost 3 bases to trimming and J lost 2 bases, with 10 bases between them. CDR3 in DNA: TGTGCCAGCAGCCAGGTCCTAGCCAACACTGAAGCTTTCTTT. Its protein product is CASSQVLANTEAFF.

CDR3 loop: CATGTSGGAETQYF. DNA of the CDR3: TGTGCCACAGGGACTAGCGGGGGGGCCGAGACCCAGTACTTC. The chain combines TRBV19 with TRBJ2-5, with 16 positions matching TRBD2. The junction had 4 bases not matched to a gene; V was cut back by 10 bases and J by 5 bases. Germline CDR1 reads LNHDA; CDR2 reads SQIVND (reference sequence). CDR3 length equals 14 residues.

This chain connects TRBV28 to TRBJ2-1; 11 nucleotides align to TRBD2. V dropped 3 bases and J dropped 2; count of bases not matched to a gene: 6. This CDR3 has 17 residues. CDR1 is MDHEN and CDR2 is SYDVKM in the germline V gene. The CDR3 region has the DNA TGTGCCAGCAGTTTGTACACTAGCGGGGGAACCTACAATGAGCAGTTCTTC. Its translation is CASSLYTSGGTYNEQFF.

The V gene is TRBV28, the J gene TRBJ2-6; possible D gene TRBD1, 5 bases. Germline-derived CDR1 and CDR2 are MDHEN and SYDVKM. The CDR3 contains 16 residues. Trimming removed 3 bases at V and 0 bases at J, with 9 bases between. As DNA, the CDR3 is TGTGCCAGCAGTTTCTTGACAGACTCTGGGGCCAACGTCCTGACTTTC. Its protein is CASSFLTDSGANVLTF. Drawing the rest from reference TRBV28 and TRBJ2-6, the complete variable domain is DVKVTQSSRYLVKRTGEKVFLECVQDMDHENMFWYRQDPGLGLRLIYFSYDVKMKEKGDIPEGYSVSREKKERFSLILESASTNQTSMYLCASSFLTDSGANVLTFGAGSRLTVL.

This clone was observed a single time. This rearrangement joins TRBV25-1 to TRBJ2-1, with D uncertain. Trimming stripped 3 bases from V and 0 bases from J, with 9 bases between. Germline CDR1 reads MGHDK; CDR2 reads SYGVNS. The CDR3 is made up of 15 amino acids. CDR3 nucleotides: TGTGCCAGCAGTGACGGCCGGAGCTCCTACAATGAGCAGTTCTTC. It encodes CASSDGRSSYNEQFF.

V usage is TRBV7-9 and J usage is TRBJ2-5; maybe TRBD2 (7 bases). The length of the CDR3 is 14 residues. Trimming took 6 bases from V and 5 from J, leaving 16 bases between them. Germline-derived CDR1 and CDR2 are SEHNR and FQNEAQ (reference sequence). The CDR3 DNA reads TGTGCCAGCAGACCCGCGGGGGCGTCGGAGACCCAGTACTTC. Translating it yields CASRPAGASETQYF. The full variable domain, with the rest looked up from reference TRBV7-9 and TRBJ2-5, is DTGVSQNPRHKITKRGQNVTFRCDPISEHNRLYWYRQTLGQGPEFLTYFQNEAQLEKSRLLSDRFSAERPKGSFSTLEIQRTEQGDSAMYLCASRPAGASETQYFGPGTRLLVL.

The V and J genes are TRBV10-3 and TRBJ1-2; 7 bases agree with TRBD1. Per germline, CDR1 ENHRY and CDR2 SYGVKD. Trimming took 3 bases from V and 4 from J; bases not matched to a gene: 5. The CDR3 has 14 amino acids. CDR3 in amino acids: CAISDSGTAYGYTF. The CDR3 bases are TGTGCCATCAGTGACTCCGGGACAGCCTATGGCTACACCTTC.

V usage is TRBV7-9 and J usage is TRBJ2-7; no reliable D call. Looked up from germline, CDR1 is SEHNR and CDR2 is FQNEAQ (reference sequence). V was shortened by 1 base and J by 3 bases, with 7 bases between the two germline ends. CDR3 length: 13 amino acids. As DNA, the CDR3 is TGTGCCAGCAGCTTAGGCAGGTACTACGAGCAGTACTTC. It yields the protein CASSLGRYYEQYF.

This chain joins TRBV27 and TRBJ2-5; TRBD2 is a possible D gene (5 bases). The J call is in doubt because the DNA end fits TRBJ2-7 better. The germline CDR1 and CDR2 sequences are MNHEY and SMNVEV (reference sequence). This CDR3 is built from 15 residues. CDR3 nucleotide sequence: TGTGCCAGCAGTCCCCTCCTGGGGAGCTCCTACGAGCAGTACTTC. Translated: CASSPLLGSSYEQYF.

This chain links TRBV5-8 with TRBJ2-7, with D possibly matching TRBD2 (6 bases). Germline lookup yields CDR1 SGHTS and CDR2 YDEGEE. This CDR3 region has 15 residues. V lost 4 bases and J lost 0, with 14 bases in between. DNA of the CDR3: TGTGCCAGCAGCCTCGGGACTCATTTCTCCTACGAGCAGTACTTC. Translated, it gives CASSLGTHFSYEQYF. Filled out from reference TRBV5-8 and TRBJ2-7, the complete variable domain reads EAGVTQSPTHLIKTRGQQATLRCSPISGHTSVYWYQQALGLGLQFLLWYDEGEERNRGNFPPRFSGRQFPNYSSELNVNALELEDSALYLCASSLGTHFSYEQYFGPGTRLTVT.

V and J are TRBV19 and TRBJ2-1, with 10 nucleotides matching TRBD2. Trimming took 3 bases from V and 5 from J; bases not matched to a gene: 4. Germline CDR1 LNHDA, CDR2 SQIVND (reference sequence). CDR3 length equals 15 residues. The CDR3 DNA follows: TGTGCCAGTAGTATGCTAGCGGGAGTGAACAATGAGCAGTTCTTC. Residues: CASSMLAGVNNEQFF.

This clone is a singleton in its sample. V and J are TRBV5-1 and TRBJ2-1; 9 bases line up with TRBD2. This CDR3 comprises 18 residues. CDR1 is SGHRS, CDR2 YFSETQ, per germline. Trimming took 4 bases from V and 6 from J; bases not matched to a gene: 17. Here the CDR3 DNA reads TGCGCCAGCAGCCCGGGTGCGGCGGGGGGGCCGTTAAGCAATGAGCAGTTCTTC. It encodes CASSPGAAGGPLSNEQFF.

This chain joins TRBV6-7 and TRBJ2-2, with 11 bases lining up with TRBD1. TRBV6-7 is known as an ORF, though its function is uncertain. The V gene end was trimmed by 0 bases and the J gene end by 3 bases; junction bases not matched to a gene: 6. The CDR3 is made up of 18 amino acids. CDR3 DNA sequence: TGTGCCAGCAGTTACTCGACGGGGGGACAGGGGGACACCGGGGAGCTGTTTTTT. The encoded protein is CASSYSTGGQGDTGELFF.

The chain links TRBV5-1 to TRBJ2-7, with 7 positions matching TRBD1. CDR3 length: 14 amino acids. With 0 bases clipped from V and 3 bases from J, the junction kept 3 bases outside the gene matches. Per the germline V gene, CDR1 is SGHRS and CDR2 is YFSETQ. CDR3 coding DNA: TGCGCCAGCAGCTTGGCTGGGACAGACTACGAGCAGTACTTC. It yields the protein CASSLAGTDYEQYF.